What follows are 27 T cell receptor beta chains derived from one specimen sequenced in a study of control samples from healthy donors and cancer patients. The protocol was immunoSEQ multiplex PCR, while the TCRdb copy is restricted to in-frame clones and leaves out a portion. The sample carries roughly 50,000 clones, about 92% recorded once. Sequencing used PBMCs. The source of these receptors is a man aged 30-40 years with colorectal cancer.

V gene TRBV5-8 combines with J gene TRBJ1-5; the match to TRBD1 covers 9 bases. The CDR3 is 14 amino acids. Trimming removed 4 bases from V and 3 bases from J; junction bases left unmatched: 2. The germline CDR1 and CDR2 sequences are SGHTS and YDEGEE. CDR3 sequence reads: CASSRDRANQPQHF. The CDR3 region has the DNA TGTGCCAGCAGCAGGGACAGGGCCAATCAGCCCCAGCATTTT.

The J gene is TRBJ1-1, the V gene TRBV5-1, with 7 bases that match TRBD1. The germline V gene has CDR1 SGHRS and CDR2 YFSETQ. With 2 bases clipped from V and 5 bases from J, the junction kept 12 bases outside the gene matches. This CDR3 has 16 residues. The CDR3 sequence: CASSFQRQGGWTEAFF. The CDR3, as DNA: TGCGCCAGCAGCTTTCAGAGACAGGGAGGATGGACTGAAGCTTTCTTT.

This clone occurred a few times. This chain uses TRBV10-3 with TRBJ2-2; D ambiguous. This CDR3 is built from 16 residues. Germline values: CDR1 ENHRY, CDR2 SYGVKD. V gave up 4 bases and J gave up 8 bases, with 20 bases separating them. The CDR3 reads CAISVISLGYPGELFF. The DNA of the CDR3 is TGTGCCATCAGTGTAATATCCCTGGGTTATCCGGGGGAGCTGTTTTTT.

V gene TRBV6-5 combines with J gene TRBJ1-1; TRBD1 is a possible D gene (6 bases). CDR1 is MNHEY, CDR2 SVGAGI, per germline. This CDR3 contains 15 residues. V was cut by 5 bases and J by 10 bases, with 23 bases left in between. The CDR3 DNA reads TGTGCCAGCAGTCTCCTGGGACCGGGGGCGAGGCGAGCTTTCTTT. As protein: CASSLLGPGARRAFF.

This rearrangement joins TRBV4-3 to TRBJ2-5; D is unclear. The germline CDR1 and CDR2 sequences are LGHNA and YSLEER. CDR3 length: 15 amino acids. V was trimmed by 1 base and J by 1 base, leaving 10 bases between them. The CDR3, as DNA: TGCGCCAGCAGCCAAGTTTGGCACACCCAAGAGACCCAGTACTTC. As protein: CASSQVWHTQETQYF.

V usage is TRBV7-2 and J usage is TRBJ2-3; D remains unclear. The length of the CDR3 is 15 residues. The germline CDR1 and CDR2 sequences are SGHTA and FQGNSA. V lost 0 bases and J lost 6, with 13 bases in between. This chain's CDR3 is CASSLATPGSDTQYF. As DNA, the CDR3 is TGTGCCAGCAGCTTAGCGACGCCAGGTTCGGATACGCAGTATTTT.

The V gene is TRBV25-1, the J gene TRBJ2-3; 11 positions agree with TRBD1. CDR1 MGHDK and CDR2 SYGVNS come from the germline V gene. CDR3 length equals 15 residues. V shed 6 bases and J 4 bases; nucleotides not matched to a gene: 6. This chain's CDR3 is CASSKPGQGADTQYF. CDR3 nucleotide sequence: TGTGCCAGCAGCAAACCGGGACAGGGGGCAGATACGCAGTATTTT.

This chain joins TRBV25-1 and TRBJ2-7; a weak D match, TRBD2 (7 bases). The CDR3 contains 15 residues. The V gene's germline CDR1 is MGHDK and CDR2 SYGVNS. V lost 7 bases, J lost 3 bases, and 19 bases lay in between. DNA for the CDR3: TGTGCCAGCACCCTAGGGGGGGCACGAGGCTACGAGCAGTACGTC. Its protein product is CASTLGGARGYEQYV.

V usage is TRBV6-5 and J usage is TRBJ1-2; 9 nucleotides line up with TRBD1. The length of the CDR3 is 15 residues. Per germline, CDR1 MNHEY and CDR2 SVGAGI. Losses at the gene ends were 5 bases for V and 6 bases for J; bases not matched to a gene: 10. CDR3 protein: CASSTGTGKGNGYTF. The CDR3 region has the DNA TGTGCCAGCAGTACGGGGACAGGGAAGGGGAATGGCTACACCTTC.

The V call is TRBV30, the J call TRBJ1-5, with no clear D. Germline CDR1 reads GTSNPN; CDR2 reads SVGIG (reference sequence). The CDR3 has 13 residues. Trimming removed 0 bases at V and 3 bases at J, with 6 bases between. DNA of the CDR3: TGTGCCTGGAGTGTTAGGTACAATCAGCCCCAGCATTTT. This gives the protein CAWSVRYNQPQHF.

The rearrangement joins TRBV5-4 to TRBJ1-2; perhaps TRBD1 as D (6 bases). Trimming took off 3 bases at V and 4 bases at J, with 25 bases between the two ends. CDR3 length: 18 amino acids. CDR1 and CDR2 (germline): SGHNT, YYREEE (reference sequence). In DNA, the CDR3 is TGTGCCAGCAGCTCGGGGACATCCGTCCAAGGGTTTAGCTATGGCTACACCTTC. It specifies CASSSGTSVQGFSYGYTF.

The genes are TRBV7-2 and TRBJ1-2; maybe TRBD1 (5 bases). V dropped 5 bases and J dropped 7 bases, with 11 bases sitting between them. CDR1 and CDR2 (germline): SGHTA, FQGNSA. CDR3 length: 12 amino acids. The CDR3 nucleotides read TGTGCCAGCAGCCAGGGACTAAGTGGCTACACCTTC. Translation gives CASSQGLSGYTF.

The chain has TRBV18 and TRBJ2-3; maybe TRBD2 (6 bases). Looked up from germline, CDR1 is KGHSH and CDR2 is LQKENI. V was cut by 3 bases and J by 6 bases, with 13 bases left in between. There are 14 residues in the CDR3. The DNA for the CDR3 is TGTGCCAGCTCACCGGGAGGCGGGGCGGATACGCAGTATTTT. It translates to CASSPGGGADTQYF.

The chain links TRBV6-2 or TRBV6-3 to TRBJ1-1; D gene unclear. V was shortened by 2 bases and J by 2 bases, with 9 bases between the two germline ends. The CDR3 runs 14 residues. Per the germline V gene, CDR1 is MNHEY and CDR2 is SVGEGT. The CDR3 region is CASSYREINTEAFF. The CDR3 DNA is TGTGCCAGCAGTTACCGGGAGATCAACACTGAAGCTTTCTTT.

CDR3 sequence (DNA): TGCGCCAGCAGCGAAAGGGGGCTGGGCACTGAAGCTTTCTTT. Translated, it gives CASSERGLGTEAFF. The chain joins TRBV10-2 to TRBJ1-1, with 7 bases fitting TRBD1. The CDR3 is 14 amino acids. V trimming: 6 bases; J trimming: 4 bases; junction bases outside the gene matches: 8. Germline values: CDR1 WSHSY, CDR2 SAAADI.

This clone has only one observation. The rearrangement joins TRBV25-1 to TRBJ2-3; 7 bases agree with TRBD2. The CDR3 totals 14 residues. Looked up from germline, CDR1 is MGHDK and CDR2 is SYGVNS. Losses at the gene ends were 5 bases for V and 2 bases for J; bases not matched to a gene: 4. In DNA form, the CDR3 reads TGTGCCAGCAGTTTAGCGGGTTCCACAGATACGCAGTATTTT. Its protein product is CASSLAGSTDTQYF.

This CDR3 is CASSLSSTLGNTIYF. CDR3 DNA sequence: TGTGCCAGCAGCTTAAGCAGCACTCTGGGAAACACCATATATTTT. The chain combines TRBV7-2 with TRBJ1-3; D call uncertain. The CDR3 spans 15 residues. The V and J ends lost 2 bases and 4 bases respectively, with 12 bases between them. In germline, CDR1 is SGHTA, CDR2 FQGNSA.

The chain has TRBV24-1 and TRBJ2-7; no firm D call. In germline, CDR1 is KGHDR, CDR2 SFDVKD. The V end was cut by 10 bases, the J end by 2 bases, with 14 bases between. The CDR3 has 13 residues. The CDR3 DNA follows: TGTGCCACGATGGACCATCGTACCTACGAGCAGTACTTC. It yields the protein CATMDHRTYEQYF.

The V call is TRBV19, the J call TRBJ2-1; maybe TRBD1 (6 bases). Germline assignment: CDR1 LNHDA and CDR2 SQIVND (reference sequence). V gave up 2 bases and J gave up 7 bases, with 9 bases separating them. CDR3 length: 13 residues. The CDR3 is CASSIQGTNEQFF. The CDR3 DNA reads as TGTGCCAGTAGTATACAGGGGACGAATGAGCAGTTCTTC.

The chain couples TRBV10-3 to TRBJ1-1; no reliable D call. The length of the CDR3 is 13 residues. Germline CDR1 and CDR2: ENHRY and SYGVKD. The ends were cut back, 2 bases at V and 0 bases at J, with 4 bases in the middle. In DNA, the CDR3 is TGTGCCATCAGTGAGAGGGTGAACACTGAAGCTTTCTTT. Translated, it gives CAISERVNTEAFF.

The chain uses TRBV9 and TRBJ2-1; D remains ambiguous. Germline V gives CDR1 SGDLS, CDR2 YYNGEE. The V and J ends lost 4 bases and 3 bases respectively, with 8 bases between them. The CDR3 is 13 amino acids. The CDR3 spells CASSSTDYNEQFF. CDR3 in DNA: TGTGCCAGCAGCTCCACTGACTACAATGAGCAGTTCTTC.

The chain combines TRBV24-1 with TRBJ1-1; 9 positions agree with TRBD1. V was pared by 3 bases and J by 0 bases, with 1 base of the junction left unmatched. There are 15 residues in the CDR3. CDR1 and CDR2 (germline): KGHDR, SFDVKD. The DNA for the CDR3 is TGTGCCACCAGTGATGGGGACAGGGTGAACACTGAAGCTTTCTTT. It translates to CATSDGDRVNTEAFF.

This sequence joins TRBV7-9 and TRBJ2-3; the D is unclear. Germline V CDR1 and CDR2: SEHNR, FQNEAQ (reference sequence). The CDR3 loop spans 13 amino acids. Trimming shortened V by 2 bases and J by 4 bases, and 7 bases separated the two germline ends. CDR3 DNA sequence: TGTGCCAGCAGCTTATCCCTTTCAGATACGCAGTATTTT. Its protein is CASSLSLSDTQYF.

J is TRBJ1-1 and V is TRBV12-3 or TRBV12-4; D gene uncertain. The V end lost 3 bases, the J end lost 0 bases, and 5 bases lay between the germline ends. This CDR3 comprises 13 residues. The CDR3 loop reads CASSFSVNTEAFF. Here the CDR3 DNA reads TGTGCCAGCAGTTTTAGCGTGAACACTGAAGCTTTCTTT.

This chain uses TRBV9 with TRBJ1-2; the D gene is possibly TRBD1 (5 bases). V was pared by 0 bases and J by 2 bases, with 11 bases between. Germline V gene lookup returns CDR1 SGDLS and CDR2 YYNGEE. This CDR3 has 15 amino acids. The CDR3 spells CASSVGGTFNYGYTF. The CDR3 nucleotides read TGTGCCAGCAGCGTAGGGGGGACGTTCAACTATGGCTACACCTTC.

The rearrangement joins TRBV6-2 or TRBV6-3 to TRBJ1-2; D is perhaps TRBD1 (5 bases). V lost 6 bases to trimming and J lost 4 bases, with 12 bases between them. The CDR3 consists of 13 residues. Germline lookup yields CDR1 MNHEY and CDR2 SVGEGT. The DNA for the CDR3 is TGTGCCAGCAGCTCGACAGAGACCTATGGCTACACCTTC. This encodes CASSSTETYGYTF.

The chain uses TRBV25-1 and TRBJ1-3; D perhaps matches TRBD1 (6 bases). With 5 bases removed from V and 2 bases from J, the gap between germline ends came to 7 bases. CDR3 length: 13 residues. Germline assignment: CDR1 MGHDK and CDR2 SYGVNS. CDR3 DNA sequence: TGTGCCAGCAGTCAGGGGCCTGGAAACACCATATATTTT. Residues: CASSQGPGNTIYF.